Following are 19 T cell receptor beta chains from one sample sequenced in a study of beta chain features in type 1 diabetes. Since all of the isolated RNA was reverse transcribed, expressed TCRB transcripts were what got sequenced. Method: immunoSEQ multiplex PCR; TCRdb's copy keeps in-frame clones and lacks some. The sample has 400,000 to 500,000 clones; approximately 13% are singletons. Source material: naive CD4+ T cells from blood. Receptors were obtained from a man under 40 in good health.

The sample holds a few counts of this clone. V and J are TRBV2 and TRBJ2-5, with 10 positions matching TRBD2. CDR3 size: 14 residues. With 3 bases clipped from V and 4 bases from J, the junction kept 2 bases outside the gene matches. Germline-derived CDR1 and CDR2 are SNHLY and FYNNEI. CDR3 in amino acids: CASSDRTSGETQYF. CDR3 sequence (DNA): TGTGCCAGCAGTGATAGGACTAGCGGAGAGACCCAGTACTTC.

This clone has a handful of counts. The rearrangement links TRBV11-2 to TRBJ2-7; perhaps D is TRBD1 or TRBD2 (5 bases each). The CDR3 loop spans 11 amino acids. CDR1 is SGHAT and CDR2 is FQNNGV in the germline V gene. Trimming shortened V by 4 bases and J by 9 bases, and 10 bases separated the two germline ends. In DNA, the CDR3 is TGTGCCAGCAGCTGGGGGATTGTGCAGTACTTC. It encodes CASSWGIVQYF.

Remarks on this clone: A read error may be the cause here, since a much bigger clone is one base away. The rearrangement links TRBV11-2 to TRBJ2-3, with TRBD2 matching over 9 bases. Germline CDR1 and CDR2: SGHAT and FQNNGV. The CDR3 extends over 14 amino acids. The J segment lost 0 bases and the V segment lost 5 bases, leaving 0 bases of the junction unmatched. The chain's CDR3 is CASSTSGSTDTQYF. The CDR3 nucleotides read TGTGCCAGCAGCACTAGCGGGAGCACAGATACGCAGTATTTT.

This clone was observed a handful of times. The rearrangement links TRBV30 to TRBJ1-2; D is unresolved. The germline V gene encodes CDR1 GTSNPN and CDR2 SVGIG (reference sequence). The length of the CDR3 is 15 residues. V lost 0 bases, J lost 3 bases, and 14 bases lay in between. DNA for the CDR3: TGTGCCTGGAGTGTACTGTCGGCGGGGTACTATGGCTACACCTTC. Translation: CAWSVLSAGYYGYTF.

The table lists this clone with a few counts. J is TRBJ2-5 and V is TRBV5-4; D remains unclear. The CDR3 extends over 14 amino acids. The V gene lost 4 bases and the J gene lost 4 bases, with 14 bases spanning the gap. The V gene's germline CDR1 is SGHNT and CDR2 YYREEE (reference sequence). The CDR3 sequence: CASSPKGWGETQYF. CDR3 DNA sequence: TGTGCCAGCAGCCCAAAAGGGTGGGGAGAGACCCAGTACTTC.

This clone was counted a few times. The chain uses TRBV18 and TRBJ1-6; D is perhaps TRBD1 (5 bases). Deletions cut 0 bases from V and 7 bases from J, with 25 bases between. CDR1 and CDR2 (germline): KGHSH, LQKENI. The CDR3 extends over 20 amino acids. CDR3 in amino acids: CASSPPFFVDSRASNSPLHF. In DNA, the CDR3 is TGTGCCAGCTCACCACCGTTCTTTGTCGACAGCCGGGCCTCCAATTCACCCCTCCACTTT.

This clone appeared a few times. The chain is built from TRBV7-8 and TRBJ2-3; D may match TRBD1 or TRBD2 (5 bases each). V was cut by 5 bases and J by 1 base, with 16 bases left in between. The CDR3 length is 16 residues. Germline CDR1 SGHVS, CDR2 FQNEAQ. CDR3 residues: CASSPPGTVRTDTQYF. The CDR3, as DNA: TGTGCCAGCAGCCCCCCGGGGACGGTGCGCACAGATACGCAGTATTTT.

J is TRBJ1-2 and V is TRBV2; D is uncertain. The ends were cut back, 2 bases at V and 7 bases at J, with 14 bases in the middle. Germline CDR1 and CDR2: SNHLY and FYNNEI. The CDR3 has 14 residues. CDR3 in DNA: TGTGCCAGCAGTGAATATAAGGCTACGTCTGGCTACACCTTC. Its translation: CASSEYKATSGYTF.

The J gene is TRBJ2-3, the V gene TRBV6-1; D unresolved. In germline, CDR1 is MNHNS, CDR2 SASEGT. The CDR3 is made up of 14 amino acids. Trimming removed 7 bases at V and 2 bases at J, with 13 bases between. CDR3 nucleotide sequence: TGTGCCAGCACCCACTTTGGCGACACAGATACGCAGTATTTT. Translation gives CASTHFGDTDTQYF.

This sequence joins TRBV7-2 and TRBJ2-5, with D unclear. V dropped 7 bases and J dropped 5 bases, with 14 bases sitting between them. From germline, CDR1 is SGHTA and CDR2 FQGNSA. The CDR3 has 13 amino acids. The CDR3 DNA reads TGTGCCAGCACCCCGCCTAACGCGGAGACCCAGTACTTC. Its translation is CASTPPNAETQYF.

The rearrangement joins TRBV2 to TRBJ2-5, with 9 bases lining up with TRBD2. CDR3 length equals 14 residues. In germline, CDR1 is SNHLY, CDR2 FYNNEI. With 3 bases clipped from V and 4 bases from J, the junction kept 3 bases outside the gene matches. CDR3: CASSEGLAPETQYF. CDR3 nucleotide sequence: TGTGCCAGCAGTGAGGGACTAGCCCCAGAGACCCAGTACTTC.

The chain links TRBV27 to TRBJ2-5, with a weak D call TRBD2 (5 bases). V lost 2 bases and J 4 bases, leaving 5 bases between the germline ends. CDR1 MNHEY and CDR2 SMNVEV come from the germline V gene (reference sequence). The CDR3 totals 12 residues. The CDR3 region is CASSLEGETQYF. In DNA, the CDR3 is TGTGCCAGCAGTTTAGAGGGAGAGACCCAGTACTTC.

This clone was seen more than once but under ten times. The rearrangement uses TRBV4-1 and TRBJ2-7; 12 bases agree with TRBD2. There are 15 residues in the CDR3. Germline CDR1 reads MGHRA; CDR2 reads YSYEKL. V dropped 1 base and J dropped 6; count of bases not matched to a gene: 4. The CDR3 reads CASSQGLAGAREQYF. DNA of the CDR3: TGCGCCAGCAGCCAAGGACTAGCGGGGGCCCGCGAGCAGTACTTC.

The gene calls are TRBV7-9 and TRBJ2-5; 7 bases align to TRBD1. This CDR3 has 14 residues. Losses at the gene ends were 10 bases for V and 5 bases for J; bases not matched to a gene: 13. Germline V gives CDR1 SEHNR, CDR2 FQNEAQ (reference sequence). DNA for the CDR3: TGTGCCACACGACAGGGCTTAATATCGGAGACCCAGTACTTC. This encodes CATRQGLISETQYF.

V is TRBV21-1 and J is TRBJ2-7; the listed D gene, TRBD1, was not tested against the DNA. TRBV21-1 is a pseudogene locus. This CDR3 has 14 amino acids. CDR3 loop: CASSKVPGGYEQYV. The CDR3 nucleotides read TGTGCCAGCAGCAAAGTTCCAGGGGGGTACGAGCAGTACGTC.

The chain recombines TRBV5-4 with TRBJ1-6; no clear D. CDR1 and CDR2 (germline): SGHNT, YYREEE (reference sequence). V gave up 4 bases and J gave up 8 bases, with 16 bases separating them. This CDR3 spans 15 amino acids. DNA for the CDR3: TGTGCCAGCAGCCGGACGATGGGAAGCGATTCACCCCTCCACTTT. Translating gives CASSRTMGSDSPLHF.

The sample holds a few counts of this clone. The chain links TRBV7-8 to TRBJ2-5; D may be TRBD2 (5 bases). Trimming removed 3 bases at V and 5 bases at J, with 10 bases between. The CDR3 consists of 13 residues. Germline CDR1 SGHVS, CDR2 FQNEAQ. In DNA form, the CDR3 reads TGTGCCAGCAGCTTTGGACTCCGGGAGACCCAGTACTTC. Translation: CASSFGLRETQYF. Full variable domain (outside the CDR3, taken from reference TRBV7-8 and TRBJ2-5): GAGVSQSPRYKVAKRGQDVALRCDPISGHVSLFWYQQALGQGPEFLTYFQNEAQLDKSGLPSDRFFAERPEGSVSTLKIQRTQQEDSAVYLCASSFGLRETQYFGPGTRLLVL.

This clone occurred a few times. The chain is built from TRBV6-1 and TRBJ2-1; D is perhaps TRBD1 (6 bases). This CDR3 contains 13 residues. CDR1 and CDR2 from the germline V gene are MNHNS and SASEGT. Trimming removed 4 bases from V and 10 bases from J, with 14 bases in between. CDR3 sequence reads: CASSATGLGEQFF. The CDR3, as DNA: TGTGCCAGCAGTGCGACAGGTTTAGGGGAGCAGTTCTTC.

The chain has TRBV2 and TRBJ2-1; D call uncertain. Trimming stripped 8 bases from V and 6 bases from J, with 11 bases between. There are 12 residues in the CDR3. Germline V CDR1 and CDR2: SNHLY, FYNNEI. CDR3 nucleotide sequence: TGTGCCAGCGGGAAATCGGGCAATGAGCAGTTCTTC. This translates into CASGKSGNEQFF.